This T cell receptor beta chain was profiled in a study of blood T cell repertoires in COVID-19. Overall study: Samples of COVID-19 (acute and convalescent) were obtained from the United States, Italy and Spain.

Original processing methods: Estimation of nucleated cell counts was performed using reference gene primer amplification. Repertoires were generated with immunoSEQ multiplex PCR, while TCRdb's copy carries only in-frame clones and drops some. V and J calls and clone size are copied from that table; D and trimming were computed from the DNA. The table includes approximately 240,000 clones, approximately 79% detected once. Germline values: CDR1 SGHRS, CDR2 YFSETQ. The CDR3 length is 17 residues. Trimming took off 4 bases at V and 0 bases at J, with 17 bases between the two ends. The chain recombines TRBV5-1 with TRBJ1-3, with a tentative D call TRBD1 (6 bases). This TCR was sampled from a woman aged 40 to 55 with active or convalescent COVID-19. Source material: peripheral blood. The CDR3 here is CASSPQGPDSSGNTIYF. CDR3 in DNA: TGCGCCAGCAGCCCCCAGGGGCCGGACAGCTCTGGAAACACCATATATTTT. Full variable domain (missing parts from reference TRBV5-1 and TRBJ1-3): KAGVTQTPRYLIKTRGQQVTLSCSPISGHRSVSWYQQTPGQGLQFLFEYFSETQRNKGNFPGRFSGRQFSNSRSEMNVSTLELGDSALYLCASSPQGPDSSGNTIYFGEGSWLTVV.